The clone carrying this TCR beta chain qualifies as medium-sized (0.01 to 0.1%). Its antigen is not known. The data were obtained in a study of metastatic and nonmetastatic thyroid tumors. Study-level information: The comparison covered peripheral blood and tumor or nodule tissue in malignant and benign thyroid patients.

As originally analysed: Clinicopathological groups supplied CDR3 differences that were used to build a distant-metastasis classifier for papillary thyroid cancer. Using MiXCR, TCRdb re-called clones from the PCR reads. TCRdb assigned the V and J calls; the authors' analysis was not used. The repertoire holds some 10,000 clones, with roughly 12% as singletons. CDR3 length: 13 residues. The V gene's germline CDR1 is GTSNPN and CDR2 SVGIG (reference sequence). V lost 3 bases to trimming and J lost 6 bases; unmatched junction nucleotides: 2. Findings and limits, study-wide: Relative to benign nodules, malignant thyroid tumors were reportedly characterized by significantly elevated TCR beta diversity in blood and tumor.

All patients were treatment-naive before thyroid surgery. This clonotype was sampled from a female donor with papillary thyroid cancer or a benign thyroid nodule (not recorded which). Some clones in this sample may be carry-over from other donors' samples. The chain has TRBV30 and TRBJ1-6; 7 bases map to TRBD1. Sequencing used blood. In DNA form, the CDR3 reads TGTGCCTGGAGGGACAGGCTTAATTCACCCCTCCACTTT. This codes for CAWRDRLNSPLHF.